The clone carrying this T cell receptor beta chain is medium-sized in the sample. Compared with germline, one end of the junction differs, possibly owing to a read error. The data stem from a study of HIV-infected children after antiretroviral therapy interruption. The germline gives CDR1 SGHAT, CDR2 FQDESV (reference sequence). The CDR3 extends over 13 amino acids. The TCR library was built from RNA with a 3' RACE protocol and unique molecular identifiers. TCRdb reprocessed the 3' RACE reads with MiXCR, giving one entry per CDR3 protein. The data hold 40,000 or so distinct CDR3 sequences, with approximately 7% observed a single time. Indicated treatment: PENTA 11 planned treatment interruption arm or continuous ART arm. From thawed PBMCs, naive CD4+ CD45RA+ CD45RO- T cells were sorted.

The TCR originated in a pool of human donors with HIV. The chain joins TRBV11-1 to TRBJ2-5; TRBD1 is a possible D gene (5 bases). This material consisted of CD45RA+ CD4+ T cells from PBMCs, pooled from several time points, taken from a donor given antiretroviral therapy, either interrupted or continuous. Subset noted: naive CD4+ CD45RA+ CD45RO- T cells. CDR3: CASSFTREDTQYF. DNA of the CDR3: TGTGCCAGCAGTTTCACCAGGGAAGACACCCAGTACTTT.